The clone carrying this T cell receptor (beta chain) was observed a handful of times. Antigen specificity is unknown. This beta chain is off target for a library built for alpha chains, so its abundance means little. Regarding time point: sample taken at primary tumor resection. The data derive from a study of spatial heterogeneity in lung cancer. TCRdb used MiXCR to reprocess the 5' RACE reads, holding one entry per CDR3 protein. This table has 18,000 or so distinct CDR3 sequences, roughly 5.7% appearing once. Findings of the study overall: Expanded alpha and beta TCR counts within tumors tracked tumor mutation counts. Tumor T cell coverage was estimated at roughly 7% for alpha and roughly 14% for beta chains.

V was pared by 1 base and J by 9 bases, with 8 bases of the junction left unmatched. Looked up from germline, CDR1 is SEHNR and CDR2 is FQNEAQ (reference sequence). The CDR3 is 16 amino acids. The sequence derives from a female donor with early-stage non-small cell lung cancer. Material: lung tumor tissue, obtained at surgery. This chain connects TRBV7-9 to TRBJ2-1, with 11 positions matching TRBD2. CDR3 sequence: CASSLETLAGVAEQFF. CDR3 in DNA: TGTGCCAGCAGCTTAGAGACACTAGCGGGAGTTGCTGAGCAGTTCTTC.